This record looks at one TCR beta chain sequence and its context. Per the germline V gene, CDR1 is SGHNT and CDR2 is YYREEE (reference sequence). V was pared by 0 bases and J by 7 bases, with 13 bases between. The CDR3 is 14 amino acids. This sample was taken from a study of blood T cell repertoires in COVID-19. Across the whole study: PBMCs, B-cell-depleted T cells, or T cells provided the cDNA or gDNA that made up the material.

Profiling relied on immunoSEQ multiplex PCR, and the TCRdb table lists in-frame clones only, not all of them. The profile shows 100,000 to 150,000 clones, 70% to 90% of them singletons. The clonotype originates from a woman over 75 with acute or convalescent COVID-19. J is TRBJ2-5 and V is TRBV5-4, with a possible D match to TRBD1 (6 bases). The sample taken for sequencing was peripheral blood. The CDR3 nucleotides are TGTGCCAGCAGCTTGGGGGACACAGACGGGACCCAGTACTTC. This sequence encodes CASSLGDTDGTQYF.